Following are 27 T cell receptor beta chains from one sample sequenced in a study of T cell responses to AZD1222 COVID-19 vaccine. Some clones are missing from TCRdb's copy, which holds only in-frame ones; the method was immunoSEQ multiplex PCR. Of about 55,000 clones listed, roughly 85% are singletons. The source was peripheral blood, collected on day 0 of AZD1222 vaccination. These receptor sequences come from an adult in good health.

This clone was detected a few times. The chain uses TRBV12-3 or TRBV12-4 and TRBJ1-2, with D unresolved. The CDR3 consists of 10 residues. The V and J ends lost 6 bases and 5 bases respectively, with 4 bases between them. CDR3 in DNA: TGTGCCAGCAGGGGATATGGCTACACCTTC. Protein: CASRGYGYTF.

The V gene is TRBV7-9, the J gene TRBJ2-4, with D tentatively TRBD2 (6 bases). This CDR3 spans 16 amino acids. CDR1 and CDR2 from the germline V gene are SEHNR and FQNEAQ (reference sequence). With 4 bases removed from V and 0 bases from J, the gap between germline ends came to 13 bases. The chain's CDR3 is CASSSWRDLAKNIQYF. CDR3 bases: TGTGCCAGCAGCTCCTGGCGGGACCTAGCCAAAAACATTCAGTACTTC. The full variable domain, with the rest looked up from reference TRBV7-9 and TRBJ2-4, is DTGVSQNPRHKITKRGQNVTFRCDPISEHNRLYWYRQTLGQGPEFLTYFQNEAQLEKSRLLSDRFSAERPKGSFSTLEIQRTEQGDSAMYLCASSSWRDLAKNIQYFGAGTRLSVL.

V gene TRBV5-1 combines with J gene TRBJ2-7; tentatively, D is TRBD1 or TRBD2 (5 bases each). Germline loops: CDR1 SGHRS, CDR2 YFSETQ. This CDR3 is built from 19 residues. Trimming took off 0 bases at V and 3 bases at J, with 25 bases between the two ends. The CDR3 coding sequence is TGCGCCAGCAGCTTGGGGGCAATCCGGGGCCCAGGGAGAGACTACGAGCAGTACTTC. Its protein product is CASSLGAIRGPGRDYEQYF.

The chain links TRBV4-2 to TRBJ1-4; D is uncertain. V lost 0 bases and J lost 7, with 18 bases in between. The CDR3 covers 17 residues. Germline V gene sequence: CDR1 LGHNA, CDR2 YNFKEQ. CDR3 loop: CASSQDIQGFFGEKLFF. In DNA form, the CDR3 reads TGTGCCAGCAGCCAAGATATACAAGGGTTTTTTGGTGAAAAACTGTTTTTT.

The chain couples TRBV28 to TRBJ2-1; possibly TRBD1 or TRBD2 for D (6 bases each). The ends were cut back, 6 bases at V and 0 bases at J, with 21 bases in the middle. Germline CDR1 and CDR2: MDHEN and SYDVKM. CDR3 length: 18 amino acids. The CDR3 DNA reads as TGTGCCAGCAGCCCACCCGGGGGCGCATCGAGCTCCTACAATGAGCAGTTCTTC. The encoded protein is CASSPPGGASSSYNEQFF. Filled out from reference TRBV28 and TRBJ2-1, the complete variable domain reads DVKVTQSSRYLVKRTGEKVFLECVQDMDHENMFWYRQDPGLGLRLIYFSYDVKMKEKGDIPEGYSVSREKKERFSLILESASTNQTSMYLCASSPPGGASSSYNEQFFGPGTRLTVL.

This clone is a singleton in its sample. The chain has TRBV4-2 and TRBJ1-1; no clear D. Trimming left V 3 bases short and J 1 base short, with 3 bases between. The CDR3 spans 12 residues. Germline CDR1 LGHNA, CDR2 YNFKEQ. CDR3 protein: CASSHGNTEAFF. The CDR3 nucleotides are TGTGCCAGCAGCCACGGGAACACTGAAGCTTTCTTT.

The chain recombines TRBV6-5 with TRBJ2-2, with D perhaps matching TRBD1 (5 bases). Trimming took off 0 bases at V and 3 bases at J, with 11 bases between the two ends. The CDR3 runs to 16 residues. Germline lookup yields CDR1 MNHEY and CDR2 SVGAGI. The CDR3 loop is CASSYSGQGYTGELFF. The DNA for the CDR3 is TGTGCCAGCAGTTACTCGGGGCAGGGATACACCGGGGAGCTGTTTTTT.

The V call is TRBV4-1, the J call TRBJ1-6; maybe TRBD1 (5 bases). The germline CDR1 and CDR2 sequences are MGHRA and YSYEKL. Between the trimmed V and J ends, which lost 4 bases and 5 bases, there was a span of 15 bases. The CDR3 consists of 16 residues. The CDR3 sequence: CASSPERGRNNSPLHF. In nucleotides, the CDR3 is TGCGCCAGCAGCCCGGAGCGGGGCAGAAATAATTCACCCCTCCACTTT.

V is TRBV6-5 and J is TRBJ2-7; D is unclear. V gave up 4 bases and J gave up 6 bases, with 7 bases separating them. The CDR3 runs to 11 residues. Germline loops: CDR1 MNHEY, CDR2 SVGAGI. In DNA form, the CDR3 reads TGTGCCAGCAGTTTTGTCGGCGAGCAGTACTTC. This encodes CASSFVGEQYF.

The rearrangement uses TRBV19 and TRBJ1-5; a possible D gene is TRBD1 (6 bases). Trimming pared 5 bases from V and 7 bases from J, leaving 12 bases between. This CDR3 contains 13 residues. Germline V gene sequence: CDR1 LNHDA, CDR2 SQIVND (reference sequence). This chain's CDR3 is CASSSQGDQPQHF. DNA for the CDR3: TGTGCCAGTAGTTCACAGGGTGACCAGCCCCAGCATTTT.

The chain joins TRBV6-5 to TRBJ2-1; TRBD1 matches at 10 bases. Germline V lookup: CDR1 MNHEY, CDR2 SVGAGI. The CDR3 is 14 amino acids. V lost 4 bases and J lost 7; bases outside the gene matches: 4. In DNA, the CDR3 is TGTGCCAGCAGTTTGACAGGGGGCGGGAATGAGCAGTTCTTC. The encoded protein is CASSLTGGGNEQFF.

This chain connects TRBV5-1 to TRBJ2-2; the match to TRBD1 covers 8 bases. With 0 bases clipped from V and 3 bases from J, the junction kept 4 bases outside the gene matches. CDR3 length: 16 amino acids. Germline V gene lookup returns CDR1 SGHRS and CDR2 YFSETQ. The CDR3: CASSLGGQAYTGELFF. CDR3 bases: TGCGCCAGCAGCTTGGGGGGACAGGCTTACACCGGGGAGCTGTTTTTT.

The chain couples TRBV14 to TRBJ2-1; TRBD2 matches 11 bases. CDR3 size: 16 residues. The V and J ends lost 2 bases and 8 bases, in that order; junction bases with no gene match: 8. Germline V gene sequence: CDR1 SGHDN, CDR2 FVKESK. CDR3 sequence (DNA): TGTGCCAGCAGCCAACTAAGGGGACTAGCGGTTGATGAGCAGTTCTTC. Its protein is CASSQLRGLAVDEQFF.

The chain links TRBV6-4 to TRBJ2-3; 9 nucleotides match TRBD2. Losses at the gene ends were 0 bases for V and 4 bases for J; bases not matched to a gene: 5. CDR3 size: 16 residues. Germline CDR1 MRHNA, CDR2 SNTAGT. The CDR3: CASSDSSGGHSDTQYF. CDR3 nucleotides: TGTGCCAGCAGTGACTCCAGCGGGGGGCATTCAGATACGCAGTATTTT.

The chain employs TRBV11-2 and TRBJ2-2; a possible D gene is TRBD1 (6 bases). The germline gives CDR1 SGHAT, CDR2 FQNNGV. The CDR3 length is 15 residues. V lost 1 base, J lost 1 base, and 7 bases lay in between. The CDR3 nucleotides read TGTGCCAGCAGCTTAGGACAGGAGAACACCGGGGAGCTGTTTTTT. This encodes CASSLGQENTGELFF.

Only one count was recorded for this clone. V usage is TRBV7-2 and J usage is TRBJ1-2, with 9 bases that match TRBD1. With 1 base clipped from V and 7 bases from J, the junction kept 4 bases outside the gene matches. The length of the CDR3 is 14 residues. Germline CDR1 SGHTA, CDR2 FQGNSA. The CDR3 region has the DNA TGTGCCAGCAGCTTAGGGGGACAGGGTAGTGGCTACACCTTC. It codes for CASSLGGQGSGYTF.

The chain is built from TRBV5-1 and TRBJ2-7; D is possibly TRBD2 (5 bases). Trimming stripped 0 bases from V and 5 bases from J, with 9 bases between. Germline V gives CDR1 SGHRS, CDR2 YFSETQ. The CDR3 sequence is 13 residues long. The CDR3 spells CASSLVRGNEQYF. As DNA, the CDR3 is TGCGCCAGCAGCTTGGTTCGGGGAAACGAGCAGTACTTC.

V and J are TRBV2 and TRBJ2-3, with D perhaps TRBD1 (5 bases). Looked up from germline, CDR1 is SNHLY and CDR2 is FYNNEI. V was trimmed by 8 bases and J by 0 bases, leaving 12 bases between them. This CDR3 is built from 14 residues. The CDR3 coding sequence is TGTGCCAGCGGGGCAGCCGCTAGCACAGATACGCAGTATTTT. Protein sequence: CASGAAASTDTQYF.

The V call is TRBV3-1 (or the pseudogene TRBV3-2), the J call TRBJ2-1; D uncertain. The CDR3 runs to 12 residues. The germline V gene has CDR1 LGHDT and CDR2 YNNKEL (reference sequence). The ends were cut back, 1 base at V and 5 bases at J, with 3 bases in the middle. The CDR3 DNA follows: TGTGCCAGCAGCCAAGCGAACAATGAGCAGTTCTTC. It specifies CASSQANNEQFF.

The V gene is TRBV5-1, the J gene TRBJ1-1; possible D gene TRBD1, 6 bases. CDR1 and CDR2 (germline): SGHRS, YFSETQ. Trimming stripped 2 bases from V and 1 base from J, with 9 bases between. There are 14 residues in the CDR3. CDR3 sequence (DNA): TGCGCCAGCAGCTTTCAGGGGCAGAACACTGAAGCTTTCTTT. Protein sequence: CASSFQGQNTEAFF.

V is TRBV11-2 and J is TRBJ1-3, with TRBD1 as a possible D gene (5 bases). The V gene lost 5 bases and the J gene lost 9 bases, with 11 bases spanning the gap. Germline loops: CDR1 SGHAT, CDR2 FQNNGV. The CDR3 covers 12 residues. The CDR3: CASSPEGSTIYF. The CDR3 region has the DNA TGTGCCAGCAGCCCCGAGGGGAGCACCATATATTTT.

Written as DNA, the CDR3 is TGTGCCAGCAGTTACATACAGGGCAATCAGCCCCAGCATTTT. Its translation: CASSYIQGNQPQHF. The rearrangement links TRBV6-5 to TRBJ1-5; D is perhaps TRBD1 (5 bases). This CDR3 is 14 amino acids long. Trimming removed 2 bases from V and 2 bases from J, with 7 bases in between. Germline CDR1 MNHEY, CDR2 SVGAGI.

The V gene is TRBV6-4, the J gene TRBJ1-3; D may be TRBD1 (5 bases). The CDR3 sequence is 16 residues long. Germline values: CDR1 MRHNA, CDR2 SNTAGT. V was shortened by 8 bases and J by 4 bases, with 21 bases between the two germline ends. CDR3 residues: CASVKNRGDKGNTIYF. CDR3 DNA sequence: TGTGCCAGCGTAAAAAATCGGGGGGATAAGGGAAACACCATATATTTT.

This chain uses TRBV29-1 with TRBJ2-7; 11 positions match TRBD1. Germline loops: CDR1 SQVTM, CDR2 ANQGSEA. V trimming: 6 bases; J trimming: 2 bases; junction bases outside the gene matches: 3. The CDR3 runs 13 residues. This CDR3 is CSVGGQGAYEQYF. CDR3 nucleotides: TGCAGCGTGGGGGGACAGGGGGCCTACGAGCAGTACTTC.

The chain uses TRBV7-2 and TRBJ1-5; maybe TRBD1 (5 bases). Germline values: CDR1 SGHTA, CDR2 FQGNSA. The ends were cut back, 1 base at V and 0 bases at J, with 7 bases in the middle. The CDR3 is 15 residues long. The CDR3 DNA reads TGTGCCAGCAGCTTAGGGGGGAATAGCAATCAGCCCCAGCATTTT. Amino acids: CASSLGGNSNQPQHF.

The V call is TRBV29-1, the J call TRBJ2-7, with D uncertain. CDR3 size: 11 residues. Germline V gene lookup returns CDR1 SQVTM and CDR2 ANQGSEA. CDR3 DNA sequence: TGCAGTTGCCGACTTTCCTACGAGCAGTACTTC. Translating it yields CSCRLSYEQYF.

The V gene is TRBV29-1, the J gene TRBJ1-2, with 7 bases matching TRBD1. The CDR3 is 12 residues long. CDR1 and CDR2 from the germline V gene are SQVTM and ANQGSEA. V lost 5 bases, J lost 5 bases, and 5 bases stayed unmatched. The CDR3 DNA is TGCAGCGTTCAGGGGGGTTGGTATGGCTACACCTTC. This codes for CSVQGGWYGYTF.